Listed here is a single T cell receptor beta chain. Its antigen is undetermined. PCR involved 60 Vbeta and 13 Jbeta primers. Libraries were prepared by immunoSEQ multiplex PCR; TCRdb keeps only in-frame clonotypes and omits some of them. The repertoire holds about 100,000 clones, approximately 72% seen once, with 1.5% to 2% in the top ten. The sample is drawn from a study of cytomegalovirus exposure and HLA in healthy donors. Study at large: Early on, a data release was issued that held roughly 86 million unique TCRs from HLA-typed donors. Whole-study results and caveats: At a 0.05 false discovery rate, a later analysis found 15,000 to 20,000 TCR beta sequences to be associated with HLA alleles.

Germline CDR1 reads MNHEY; CDR2 reads SVGAGI. The CDR3 length is 15 residues. Between the trimmed V and J ends, which lost 7 bases and 5 bases, there was a span of 17 bases. The V and J genes are TRBV6-5 and TRBJ2-2, with a weak D call TRBD1 (7 bases). The clonotype comes from a woman aged 35 to 49 in good health and CMV-seronegative. Sequencing used PBMCs. This CDR3 reads CASTTLTGTTGELFF. For the CDR3, the DNA is TGTGCCAGCACTACCCTGACAGGGACTACCGGGGAGCTGTTTTTT.